This record looks at one TCR beta chain sequence and its context. Trimming at V came to 4 bases and at J to 8 bases, leaving 9 bases not matched to a gene. Looked up from germline, CDR1 is MGHRA and CDR2 is YSYEKL. The CDR3 has 15 residues. These data originate in a study of PD-L1 blockade in urothelial cancer. The method was immunoSEQ multiplex PCR; TCRdb's version includes in-frame clones alone and lacks a portion of them. Of 100,000 to 150,000 clones in the sample, approximately 88% were seen once. As to time point: pretreatment peripheral blood. The sample consisted of PBMCs, taken around atezolizumab (anti-PD-L1) treatment. The chain links TRBV4-1 to TRBJ2-4, with 9 bases identical to TRBD1. The clonotype originates from a man aged 45-65 years with urothelial cancer. CDR3 DNA sequence: TGCGCCAGCAGCCGGGGGAGACAGGGGGTCGACATTCAGTACTTC. Translating gives CASSRGRQGVDIQYF.